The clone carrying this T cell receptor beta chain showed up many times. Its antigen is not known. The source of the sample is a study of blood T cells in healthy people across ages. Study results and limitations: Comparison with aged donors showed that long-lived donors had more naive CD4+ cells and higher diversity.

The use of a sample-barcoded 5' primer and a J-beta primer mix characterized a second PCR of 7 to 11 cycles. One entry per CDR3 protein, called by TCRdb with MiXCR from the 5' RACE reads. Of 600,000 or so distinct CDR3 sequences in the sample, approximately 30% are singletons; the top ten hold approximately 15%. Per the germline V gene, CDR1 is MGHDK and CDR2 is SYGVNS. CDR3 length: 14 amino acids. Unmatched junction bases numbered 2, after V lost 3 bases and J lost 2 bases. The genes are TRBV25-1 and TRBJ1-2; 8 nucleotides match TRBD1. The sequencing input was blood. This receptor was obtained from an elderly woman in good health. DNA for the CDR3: TGTGCCAGCAGTGATCGGACAGGGAACTATGGCTACACCTTC. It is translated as CASSDRTGNYGYTF.